This T cell receptor beta chain was identified in a study of T-cell reconstitution after alpha-beta-depleted transplantation in children. The CDR3 is 14 residues long. Germline assignment: CDR1 DFQATT and CDR2 SNEGSKA (reference sequence). V shed 5 bases and J shed 0 bases, with 12 bases lying between them. Preparation of the TCRbeta library was carried out with unique molecular identifiers. TCRdb processed the PCR reads anew with MiXCR; each CDR3 protein has one entry. This table has fewer than 750,000 distinct CDR3 sequences, 27% appearing once. The receptor was isolated from a boy younger than two with Wiskott-Aldrich syndrome, due to receive a stem cell transplant. V is TRBV20-1 and J is TRBJ2-3; a possible D gene is TRBD2 (6 bases). The sequenced sample was PBMCs, obtained before TCRalphabeta/CD19-depleted stem cell transplant. The CDR3 DNA sequence: TGCAGTGCTGTCCGGGACTTGAGCACAGATACGCAGTATTTT. The encoded protein is CSAVRDLSTDTQYF.